One and the same sample provided the 19 T cell receptor beta chains below, sequenced in a study of T cell responses to AZD1222 COVID-19 vaccine (dated by TCRdb to the early 2020s). The time point label of this sample denotes: baseline before first vaccination. The library was prepared using the immunoSEQ multiplex PCR assay. Entries here come from immuneACCESS through TCRdb and include only in-frame sequences with V and J called. Some clones fail to appear in such tables; in the studies checked, an unresolved V gene covers under half of the shortfall, and the cause of the remainder is unknown. The sample yields 67,000 or so clones; roughly 84% were counted once. Together, the top ten hold 8% to 10% of the sample. The sequences come from peripheral blood, collected on day 0 of AZD1222 vaccination. These receptor sequences come from an adult in good health.

The chain joins TRBV9 to TRBJ2-1; D uncertain. CDR3 length: 15 amino acids. The V gene lost 4 bases and the J gene lost 0 bases, with 11 bases spanning the gap. The germline CDR1 and CDR2 sequences are SGDLS and YYNGEE. Here the CDR3 reads CASSLGASSYNEQFF. The CDR3 DNA reads as TGTGCCAGCAGCTTAGGTGCGAGCTCCTACAATGAGCAGTTCTTC.

The chain couples TRBV10-3 to TRBJ1-2; TRBD1 is a possible D gene (5 bases). The germline gives CDR1 ENHRY, CDR2 SYGVKD. The CDR3 length is 17 residues. Trimming stripped 3 bases from V and 3 bases from J, with 20 bases between. The DNA of the CDR3 is TGTGCCATCAGTGATCAGAGGGACCCGGTAATCCACTATGGCTACACCTTC. Translated, it gives CAISDQRDPVIHYGYTF.

In this sample, this clone turned up a few times. This chain links TRBV4-3 with TRBJ1-3, with 9 bases lining up with TRBD1. Germline loops: CDR1 LGHNA, CDR2 YSLEER. V dropped 1 base and J dropped 4; count of bases not matched to a gene: 2. The CDR3 covers 15 residues. CDR3 coding DNA: TGCGCCAGCAGCCAAGGACAGGGGGGCGGAAACACCATATATTTT. It codes for CASSQGQGGGNTIYF.

J is TRBJ2-2 and V is TRBV18; D possibly corresponds to TRBD1 (6 bases). Deletions cut 8 bases from V and 2 bases from J, with 15 bases between. Per germline, CDR1 KGHSH and CDR2 LQKENI. The CDR3 runs 15 residues. The DNA of the CDR3 is TGTGCCAGCGACCGAGGGGGACACAACACCGGGGAGCTGTTTTTT. Its protein product is CASDRGGHNTGELFF.

J is TRBJ2-5 and V is TRBV9; D might be TRBD2 (6 bases). The CDR3 is 14 amino acids. From germline, CDR1 is SGDLS and CDR2 YYNGEE. Trimming cost V 1 base and J 3 bases, with 10 bases left between them. The CDR3 sequence is CASSVKSGEETQYF. For the CDR3, the DNA is TGTGCCAGCAGCGTAAAATCGGGGGAAGAGACCCAGTACTTC.

The V call is TRBV18, the J call TRBJ2-2, with no clear D. Germline-derived CDR1 and CDR2 are KGHSH and LQKENI. Trimming left V 2 bases short and J 0 bases short, with 10 bases between. This CDR3 spans 16 amino acids. The CDR3 reads CASSPRPGPNTGELFF. The CDR3 coding sequence is TGTGCCAGCTCACCAAGGCCCGGCCCGAACACCGGGGAGCTGTTTTTT.

This clone was counted once. The chain carries TRBV28 and TRBJ1-1; TRBD1 is a possible D gene (5 bases). Per the germline V gene, CDR1 is MDHEN and CDR2 is SYDVKM. CDR3 length equals 14 residues. V lost 4 bases, J lost 5 bases, and 14 bases lay in between. The CDR3 nucleotides read TGTGCCAGCAGTTCAGGGTTGTTGAGGACTGAAGCTTTCTTT. Encoded protein: CASSSGLLRTEAFF.

This rearrangement joins TRBV27 to TRBJ2-1; maybe TRBD1 (5 bases). Germline V lookup: CDR1 MNHEY, CDR2 SMNVEV (reference sequence). CDR3 length: 13 amino acids. Trimming stripped 6 bases from V and 1 base from J, with 7 bases between. The CDR3 sequence is CASRGQSYNEQFF. The CDR3 nucleotides read TGTGCCAGCAGGGGGCAGTCCTACAATGAGCAGTTCTTC.

The J gene is TRBJ1-6, the V gene TRBV28; 8 bases agree with TRBD1. The ends lost 4 bases at V and 3 bases at J; junction bases unmatched: 5. Germline V gene sequence: CDR1 MDHEN, CDR2 SYDVKM. The CDR3 sequence is 16 residues long. CDR3 nucleotides: TGTGCCAGCAGTTCACAGGGGGTAGACTATAATTCACCCCTCCACTTT. As protein: CASSSQGVDYNSPLHF. The full variable domain, rest sourced from reference TRBV28 and TRBJ1-6, is DVKVTQSSRYLVKRTGEKVFLECVQDMDHENMFWYRQDPGLGLRLIYFSYDVKMKEKGDIPEGYSVSREKKERFSLILESASTNQTSMYLCASSSQGVDYNSPLHFGNGTRLTVT.

This clone came up once. This chain links TRBV9 with TRBJ2-6; D perhaps matches TRBD1 (5 bases). Germline V gene data show CDR1 as SGDLS and CDR2 as YYNGEE. V was pared by 0 bases and J by 0 bases, with 10 bases between. This CDR3 comprises 17 residues. The CDR3: CASSVGRGGSGANVLTF. The CDR3 region has the DNA TGTGCCAGCAGCGTAGGTAGGGGCGGCTCTGGGGCCAACGTCCTGACTTTC.

This rearrangement joins TRBV4-1 to TRBJ2-7, with 10 bases matching TRBD2. The CDR3 length is 16 residues. The V segment lost 4 bases and the J segment 6 bases; nucleotides outside the gene matches: 12. Germline V gene lookup returns CDR1 MGHRA and CDR2 YSYEKL. The CDR3 spells CASSPTYSGGRSEQYF. The CDR3 DNA follows: TGCGCCAGCAGCCCTACCTATAGCGGGGGGAGGTCCGAGCAGTACTTC.

This clone was seen a single time. This sequence joins TRBV7-3 and TRBJ2-6, with no clear D. V was trimmed by 4 bases and J by 4 bases, leaving 17 bases between them. In germline, CDR1 is SGHTA, CDR2 FQGTGA. This CDR3 has 17 amino acids. The CDR3 DNA sequence: TGTGCCAGCAGCTCTGGGTGGGGTTCGCCCGGGGCCAACGTCCTGACTTTC. Translation gives CASSSGWGSPGANVLTF.

The chain is built from TRBV7-2 and TRBJ2-7; D gene ambiguous. Germline values: CDR1 SGHTA, CDR2 FQGNSA. The CDR3 runs to 14 residues. Deletions cut 0 bases from V and 0 bases from J, with 6 bases between. CDR3 residues: CASSLAANSYEQYF. CDR3 nucleotides: TGTGCCAGCAGCTTAGCGGCTAACTCCTACGAGCAGTACTTC.

The CDR3 DNA sequence: TGTGCCAGCAGTTTCTCTGGGGCCAACGTCCTGACTTTC. It specifies CASSFSGANVLTF. The J gene is TRBJ2-6, the V gene TRBV12-3 or TRBV12-4; no firm D call. V was clipped by 3 bases and J by 0 bases, with 0 bases between them. This CDR3 has 13 residues.

The V call is TRBV27, the J call TRBJ2-2, with 8 bases that match TRBD1. The CDR3 runs to 17 residues. CDR1 and CDR2 (germline): MNHEY, SMNVEV (reference sequence). J was trimmed by 0 bases and V by 7 bases; bases with no gene match: 10. The CDR3 DNA reads TGTGCCAGCACCACCCCAGGGGGCCAATCGAACACCGGGGAGCTGTTTTTT. As protein: CASTTPGGQSNTGELFF.

The chain uses TRBV27 and TRBJ1-6; possibly TRBD1 for D (6 bases). The CDR3 loop spans 16 amino acids. The germline V gene encodes CDR1 MNHEY and CDR2 SMNVEV (reference sequence). Trimming took off 6 bases at V and 2 bases at J, with 14 bases between the two ends. The DNA of the CDR3 is TGTGCCAGCAGGAACCACAGGGTCACCTATAATTCACCCCTCCACTTT. Encoded protein: CASRNHRVTYNSPLHF.

V is TRBV6-1 and J is TRBJ1-2, with D possibly TRBD1 on 5 matching bases. Trimming removed 4 bases from V and 2 bases from J, with 17 bases in between. The germline V gene has CDR1 MNHNS and CDR2 SASEGT. This CDR3 is built from 16 residues. For the CDR3, the DNA is TGTGCCAGCAGTGTCGCTGACAGCTCGACAAACTATGGCTACACCTTC. As protein: CASSVADSSTNYGYTF.

The genes are TRBV6-5 and TRBJ1-2, with D possibly TRBD1 on 5 matching bases. Germline V gene sequence: CDR1 MNHEY, CDR2 SVGAGI. V was clipped by 0 bases and J by 1 base, with 9 bases between them. The CDR3 has 15 amino acids. In DNA, the CDR3 is TGTGCCAGCAGTTACTCAAAGCAGGGTAACTATGGCTACACCTTC. The encoded protein is CASSYSKQGNYGYTF.

This sequence joins TRBV2 and TRBJ1-6; maybe TRBD1 (6 bases). Trimming removed 2 bases at V and 7 bases at J, with 9 bases between. Germline V CDR1 and CDR2: SNHLY, FYNNEI. The CDR3 is made up of 14 amino acids. CDR3 protein: CASSERGGNSPLHF. For the CDR3, the DNA is TGTGCCAGCAGTGAACGAGGGGGGAATTCACCCCTCCACTTT. The variable domain in full, with the rest retrieved from reference TRBV2 and TRBJ1-6, is EPEVTQTPSHQVTQMGQEVILRCVPISNHLYFYWYRQILGQKVEFLVSFYNNEISEKSEIFDDQFSVERPDGSNFTLKIRSTKLEDSAMYFCASSERGGNSPLHFGNGTRLTVT.